These 26 T cell receptor beta chains were sequenced from one sample in a study of Graves' ophthalmopathy and Graves' hyperthyroidism. TCR beta CDR3 regions were amplified from RNA transcripts. HTBI primers served in a first-round RT-PCR, which a second-round multiplex PCR followed. TCRdb re-derived calls from the multiplex PCR reads in MiXCR, one entry per CDR3 protein. The sample shows over a million distinct CDR3 sequences, roughly 35% of them seen only once. Sequencing was performed on peripheral blood or thyroid tissue (not recorded which). These receptors came from an adult man with Graves' hyperthyroidism.

Details on this clonotype: At one end, the junction sequence differs from germline, possibly due to a read error. This sequence joins TRBV7-9 and TRBJ2-2; D uncertain. Per the germline V gene, CDR1 is SEHNR and CDR2 is FQNEAQ (reference sequence). The CDR3 contains 16 residues. For the CDR3, the DNA is TGTGCCAGCAGCTCCTCGACGGCGGCCAACACTGGGGAGCTGTTTTTT. As protein: CASSSSTAANTGELFF.

This clonotype was recorded at least ten times. The rearrangement uses TRBV2 and TRBJ1-1; no firm D call. CDR3 size: 14 residues. Trimming shortened V by 0 bases and J by 1 base, and 6 bases separated the two germline ends. Per germline, CDR1 SNHLY and CDR2 FYNNEI. The CDR3 loop reads CASSEALQNTEAFF. The CDR3 DNA reads TGTGCCAGCAGTGAAGCGCTTCAGAACACTGAAGCTTTCTTT.

The chain couples TRBV13 to TRBJ2-7; D not certain. The germline V gene has CDR1 PRHDT and CDR2 FYEKMQ (reference sequence). V was pared by 5 bases and J by 4 bases, with 15 bases between. The CDR3 has 14 amino acids. Written as DNA, the CDR3 is TGTGCCAGCAGCCCACAGACGGGTGTATACGAGCAGTACTTC. Its protein is CASSPQTGVYEQYF. Complete variable domain (other parts from reference TRBV13 and TRBJ2-7): AAGVIQSPRHLIKEKRETATLKCYPIPRHDTVYWYQQGPGQDPQFLISFYEKMQSDKGSIPDRFSAQQFSDYHSELNMSSLELGDSALYFCASSPQTGVYEQYFGPGTRLTVT.

This clonotype was detected ten times or more. V is TRBV7-9 and J is TRBJ1-6, with D perhaps TRBD1 (6 bases). This CDR3 spans 14 amino acids. Trimming left V 4 bases short and J 7 bases short, with 11 bases between. Per the germline V gene, CDR1 is SEHNR and CDR2 is FQNEAQ (reference sequence). The CDR3, as DNA: TGTGCCAGCAGCTCCCTACAGGGAAATTCACCCCTCCACTTT. Protein: CASSSLQGNSPLHF.

This clonotype has at least ten counts. The chain combines TRBV29-1 with TRBJ2-5; D gene uncertain. Trimming removed 7 bases from V and 2 bases from J, with 11 bases in between. Germline CDR1 reads SQVTM; CDR2 reads ANQGSEA. The CDR3 runs 12 residues. This chain's CDR3 is CSGRAAQETQYF. CDR3 DNA sequence: TGCAGCGGCCGGGCCGCACAAGAGACCCAGTACTTC.

Ten or more counts support this clonotype. The chain employs TRBV11-2 and TRBJ1-1, with a tentative D call TRBD1 (5 bases). Germline V CDR1 and CDR2: SGHAT, FQNNGV. Trimming pared 4 bases from V and 11 bases from J, leaving 17 bases between. The CDR3 consists of 13 residues. The CDR3 DNA follows: TGTGCCAGCAGCTCACCGGGACCCCGGATGGCTTTCTTT. Protein: CASSSPGPRMAFF.

This clonotype was detected ten times or more. V gene TRBV7-8 combines with J gene TRBJ2-7; 7 nucleotides match TRBD2. V gave up 0 bases and J gave up 4 bases; unmatched junction bases: 6. The CDR3 extends over 15 amino acids. CDR1 is SGHVS and CDR2 is FQNEAQ in the germline V gene. The CDR3 coding sequence is TGTGCCAGCAGCTTAGCGGTTAGCGGGTATTACGAGCAGTACTTC. Amino acid sequence: CASSLAVSGYYEQYF.

This clonotype was detected only a few times. The genes are TRBV7-6 and TRBJ2-3; 8 bases agree with TRBD2. The junction had 0 bases not matched to a gene; V was cut back by 3 bases and J by 1 base. In germline, CDR1 is SGHVS, CDR2 FNYEAQ. The CDR3 extends over 14 amino acids. CDR3 in amino acids: CASSFSGGTDTQYF. CDR3 nucleotides: TGTGCCAGCAGCTTTAGCGGGGGCACAGATACGCAGTATTTT. Full variable domain (missing parts from reference TRBV7-6 and TRBJ2-3): GAGVSQSPRYKVTKRGQDVALRCDPISGHVSLYWYRQALGQGPEFLTYFNYEAQQDKSGLPNDRFSAERPEGSISTLTIQRTEQRDSAMYRCASSFSGGTDTQYFGPGTRLTVL.

The chain combines TRBV7-2 with TRBJ2-5, with 7 bases identical to TRBD1. Per the germline V gene, CDR1 is SGHTA and CDR2 is FQGNSA. The CDR3 is made up of 12 amino acids. V shed 2 bases, J shed 9 bases, and the junction held 3 bases outside the gene matches. CDR3: CASSLIQGPQYF. The CDR3, as DNA: TGTGCCAGCAGCTTAATACAGGGGCCCCAGTACTTC. Full variable domain (missing parts from reference TRBV7-2 and TRBJ2-5): GAGVSQSPSNKVTEKGKDVELRCDPISGHTALYWYRQSLGQGLEFLIYFQGNSAPDKSGLPSDRFSAERTGGSVSTLTIQRTQQEDSAVYLCASSLIQGPQYFGPGTRLLVL.

The CDR3 nucleotides are TGTGCCAGCACCCCACAGGAAAGCAATCAGCCCCAGCATTTT. Encoded protein: CASTPQESNQPQHF. This chain joins TRBV5-5 and TRBJ1-5; tentative D call: TRBD1 (5 bases). The CDR3 consists of 14 residues. The germline V gene encodes CDR1 SGHKS and CDR2 YYEKEE (reference sequence). The V and J ends lost 6 bases and 1 base respectively, with 11 bases between them.

This clonotype was recorded many times. The chain employs TRBV7-9 and TRBJ2-2; D is uncertain. The CDR3 has 12 amino acids. Trimming took 8 bases from V and 6 from J, leaving 10 bases between them. CDR1 SEHNR and CDR2 FQNEAQ come from the germline V gene (reference sequence). CDR3 amino acids: CASGYISGELFF. For the CDR3, the DNA is TGTGCCAGCGGCTATATTTCCGGGGAGCTGTTTTTT.

The chain combines TRBV20-1 with TRBJ2-2, with D uncertain. Germline assignment: CDR1 DFQATT and CDR2 SNEGSKA (reference sequence). V was cut by 1 base and J by 4 bases, with 13 bases left in between. CDR3 length: 15 residues. CDR3 protein: CSARGLDRVTGELFF. The CDR3 DNA is TGCAGTGCTAGAGGGCTAGATAGGGTCACCGGGGAGCTGTTTTTT.

V usage is TRBV7-2 and J usage is TRBJ2-7; 11 positions match TRBD2. Losses at the gene ends were 0 bases for V and 0 bases for J; bases not matched to a gene: 10. Germline values: CDR1 SGHTA, CDR2 FQGNSA. The CDR3 loop spans 19 amino acids. CDR3 amino acids: CASSLAPLAGGRSSYEQYF. CDR3 in DNA: TGTGCCAGCAGCTTAGCGCCCCTAGCGGGAGGCCGGAGCTCCTACGAGCAGTACTTC.

This clonotype has a count of ten or more. The chain uses TRBV9 and TRBJ1-5, with TRBD1 identical over 7 bases. Unmatched junction bases numbered 2, after V lost 3 bases and J lost 2 bases. The length of the CDR3 is 14 residues. Germline V gene lookup returns CDR1 SGDLS and CDR2 YYNGEE. CDR3 loop: CASSDGTGNQPQHF. CDR3 nucleotides: TGTGCCAGCAGCGACGGGACAGGCAATCAGCCCCAGCATTTT.

This clonotype was detected ten times or more. The chain has TRBV14 and TRBJ2-7; D is possibly TRBD2 (5 bases). V shed 5 bases and J shed 3 bases, with 11 bases lying between them. The germline V gene has CDR1 SGHDN and CDR2 FVKESK. The CDR3 has 13 amino acids. The CDR3 coding sequence is TGTGCCAGCAGCTCTACCCGGGGCTACGAGCAGTACTTC. Translation: CASSSTRGYEQYF.

This clonotype was recorded at least ten times. CDR3 sequence (DNA): TGTGCCACCAGCAGAGATCATAGTGGTTCTAATTCACCCCTCCACTTT. Its translation: CATSRDHSGSNSPLHF. This rearrangement joins TRBV15 to TRBJ1-6; D gene ambiguous. The germline V gene has CDR1 LNHNV and CDR2 YYDKDF (reference sequence). Trimming cost V 0 bases and J 6 bases, with 12 bases left between them. This CDR3 is built from 16 residues. Complete variable domain (other parts from reference TRBV15 and TRBJ1-6): DAMVIQNPRYQVTQFGKPVTLSCSQTLNHNVMYWYQQKSSQAPKLLFHYYDKDFNNEADTPDNFQSRRPNTSFCFLDIRSPGLGDTAMYLCATSRDHSGSNSPLHFGNGTRLTVT.

This clonotype came up a few times. This rearrangement joins TRBV7-9 to TRBJ1-2, with D perhaps TRBD1 (5 bases). Trimming cost V 4 bases and J 7 bases, with 16 bases left between them. Per germline, CDR1 SEHNR and CDR2 FQNEAQ (reference sequence). The CDR3 has 14 amino acids. This CDR3 is CASSSPGGARGYTF. The DNA of the CDR3 is TGTGCCAGCAGCTCCCCAGGAGGGGCACGTGGCTACACCTTC. The whole variable domain, remainder taken from reference TRBV7-9 and TRBJ1-2, is DTGVSQNPRHKITKRGQNVTFRCDPISEHNRLYWYRQTLGQGPEFLTYFQNEAQLEKSRLLSDRFSAERPKGSFSTLEIQRTEQGDSAMYLCASSSPGGARGYTFGSGTRLTVV.

This clonotype has a handful of counts. V is TRBV5-1 and J is TRBJ2-7; possibly TRBD1 or TRBD2 for D (5 bases each). Germline CDR1 is SGHRS and CDR2 is YFSETQ. The CDR3 runs 16 residues. Trimming shortened V by 6 bases and J by 4 bases, and 23 bases separated the two germline ends. The CDR3 spells CASIPADLGRRYEQYF. The CDR3 bases are TGCGCCAGCATCCCGGCGGACTTGGGGCGCCGATACGAGCAGTACTTC.

This sequence joins TRBV2 and TRBJ1-1; D not resolved. Germline CDR1 SNHLY, CDR2 FYNNEI. Deletions cut 4 bases from V and 0 bases from J, with 18 bases between. The length of the CDR3 is 17 residues. The CDR3 is CASSARDYTRVNTEAFF. CDR3 bases: TGTGCCAGCAGTGCTAGAGACTACACAAGGGTGAACACTGAAGCTTTCTTT.

The V call is TRBV9, the J call TRBJ2-7, with 10 bases aligning to TRBD1. The J call is doubtful: the DNA matches TRBJ2-1 better. Germline assignment: CDR1 SGDLS and CDR2 YYNGEE. The CDR3 has 14 residues. CDR3 protein: CASSARGTGDEQFF. CDR3 DNA sequence: TGTGCCAGCAGCGCCCGGGGGACAGGGGATGAGCAGTTCTTC.

This clonotype was seen many times. The V and J genes are TRBV29-1 and TRBJ1-4, with no clear D. Germline-derived CDR1 and CDR2 are SQVTM and ANQGSEA. V dropped 0 bases and J dropped 6 bases, with 11 bases sitting between them. The CDR3 has 14 amino acids. This CDR3 is CSVEDQGLDEKLFF. DNA for the CDR3: TGCAGCGTTGAAGATCAAGGGTTGGATGAAAAACTGTTTTTT.

This clonotype appeared a few times. This chain uses TRBV28 with TRBJ2-7; 10 bases fit TRBD1. Germline V gene sequence: CDR1 MDHEN, CDR2 SYDVKM. V lost 6 bases to trimming and J lost 2 bases; unmatched junction nucleotides: 7. CDR3 size: 15 residues. CDR3 protein: CASRTTGGLTYEQYF. CDR3 in DNA: TGTGCCAGCAGGACGACAGGGGGCCTCACCTACGAGCAGTACTTC.

The rearrangement joins TRBV25-1 to TRBJ1-6; D call uncertain. The CDR3 runs to 14 residues. The V end lost 4 bases, the J end lost 10 bases, and 14 bases lay between the germline ends. Germline V gene lookup returns CDR1 MGHDK and CDR2 SYGVNS. CDR3 in DNA: TGTGCCAGCAGTGCCCCAGAGAGTCTGTCACCCCTCCACTTT. Its translation: CASSAPESLSPLHF.

The genes are TRBV15 and TRBJ1-1; 9 nucleotides align to TRBD1. Germline CDR1 LNHNV, CDR2 YYDKDF (reference sequence). With V trimmed by 0 bases and J by 5 bases, 13 bases remained unmatched. The CDR3 extends over 18 amino acids. The CDR3 here is CATSREATGTGRTTEAFF. As DNA, the CDR3 is TGTGCCACCAGCAGAGAAGCGACTGGGACAGGGCGTACGACTGAAGCTTTCTTT.

V is TRBV12-3 or TRBV12-4 and J is TRBJ2-5; 10 bases map to TRBD2. The CDR3 loop spans 16 amino acids. Germline trimming cut 5 bases from V and 2 bases from J; bases unmatched to any gene: 8. CDR3 amino acids: CASSLKRTSGQETQYF. The CDR3 nucleotides read TGTGCCAGCAGTCTAAAAAGGACTAGCGGACAAGAGACCCAGTACTTC.

In its sample, this clonotype was seen a few times. Because the CDR3 is missing its conserved closing phenylalanine or tryptophan, this is likely a read error. The chain is built from TRBV28 and TRBJ1-1; no clear D. CDR1 is MDHEN and CDR2 is SYDVKM in the germline V gene. V dropped 2 bases and J dropped 1 base, with 5 bases sitting between them. The CDR3 runs to 13 residues. CDR3 residues: CASSLGQNTEAFL. The DNA for the CDR3 is TGTGCCAGCAGTTTAGGGCAGAACACTGAAGCTTTCCTT.